This TCR beta chain was sequenced in a study of T-cell memory formation after mild COVID-19 (dated by TCRdb to the early 2020s). Notes on the research overall: Most TCR sequence clusters were specific to one of the two donors. Longitudinal TCRalpha and TCRbeta repertoire sequencing tracked T-cell clones expanding and contracting after mild COVID-19 in a couple of donors. The cohort comprised two young, previously healthy adult volunteers, one female and one male.

On the study overall, not on this receptor specifically: Balanced CD4/CD8 phenotypes were observed for clones contracting from day 15 to 85, whereas a bias towards CD4+ was observed for a second wave of clones expanding from day 15 to 37. The second-wave clones that peaked on day 37 were not confirmed to be SARS-CoV-2 specific. Some responding clones were found in pre-infection memory, which suggests that pre-existing cross-reactive memory T cells took part in the SARS-CoV-2 response. Only two mild cases were covered by the study, and larger cohorts that include severe cases with pre-infection samples were considered necessary. Contracting CD4+ clones were located mainly in the CM and EM memory subsets, whereas CD8+ clones were found to be enriched in EMRA.

For this clonotype: The target of this receptor is not known. No per-base quality is available; no much larger clone lies one base away.

The sequencing machine was an Illumina NovaSeq 6000. cDNA libraries for TCRalpha and TCRbeta were prepared by 5'RACE using constant-segment primers, with sample barcodes and unique molecular identifiers added. Trizol reagent was used to extract RNA from every sample. Library amplification was performed in two PCR steps, and a second sample barcode and Illumina TruSeq adapters were introduced in the second step. Libraries were sequenced on an Illumina NovaSeq with 2 x 150 bp paired-end reads. The authors' pipeline ran thus. The reads were demultiplexed and collapsed into UMI-guided consensus sequences using migec v1.2.7. Using mixcr v2.1.11, UMI consensuses were aligned to TRA and TRB V and J templates and then assembled into clonotypes. Expanded or contracted clonotypes were those called significant by both edgeR and NoisET, with noise models trained on biological replicates. For edgeR calls, a false discovery rate-adjusted p below 0.01 and a log2 fold-change threshold of 1 were applied. As an exploratory analysis of dynamics, max-normalized trajectories of the 1000 most abundant clonotypes were examined with PCA combined with hierarchical clustering. The CD4 or CD8 phenotype of responding clones was assigned using the separately sequenced CD4+ and CD8+ repertoires. TCRdb reprocessing: public reads trimmed at Q25 with fastp, clones called with MiXCR, in-frame beta chains kept. Rows with one shared CDR3 protein collapse into an entry with the most common genes and DNA. TCRdb, not the original authors, processed these V and J calls. Counted in this sample were hundreds of thousands of distinct CDR3 sequences; 23% of them appeared once. The leading ten clones occupy about an eighth of the sample.

PBMCs were isolated by Ficoll-Paque density gradient centrifugation. The clonotype comes from an adult woman who had mild COVID-19 (a few samples of this study predate the infection). The sample titles of this study are shuffled in the database, so cell type and time point are left out; the donor was told from shared clones. Source material: PBMCs or a T cell subset sorted from them (not recorded which).

CDR3 protein: CSAGQGALLGYTF. In nucleotide form, the sequence is TGCAGCGCAGGACAGGGAGCTTTGCTAGGCTACACCTTC. The V gene is TRBV29-1 and the J gene is TRBJ1-2; 8 of the junction bases match TRBD1. From V the trimming removes 7 bases and from J it removes 8 bases, while the gene matches leave 12 bases of the junction unaccounted for. The germline V gene specifies SQVTM as CDR1 and ANQGSEA as CDR2. The CDR3 goes from the cysteine to the phenylalanine over 13 residues. Solely the CDR3 DNA is kept, with 39 bases framed from the first base.